The 31 T cell receptor beta chains below were found in one sample sequenced in a study of blood T cell repertoires in COVID-19. Clones were read by immunoSEQ multiplex PCR, and TCRdb kept only the in-frame ones, dropping some. The data show 300,000 to 350,000 clones, 90% seen once. Input material: PBMCs or T cells enriched from blood (not recorded which). The receptors here all came from a woman in her twenties or thirties who had been exposed to COVID-19.

This clone occurred once. The CDR3 bases are TGTGCCAGCAGTTCTCCTGGGGCAGGGGATGTGACCCAGTACTTC. Protein: CASSSPGAGDVTQYF. The chain couples TRBV6-2 or TRBV6-3 to TRBJ2-5, with D perhaps TRBD1 (6 bases). CDR3 size: 15 residues. Trimming removed 4 bases from V and 7 bases from J, with 19 bases in between. CDR1 and CDR2 from the germline V gene are MNHEY and SVGEGT.

This chain connects TRBV18 to TRBJ2-7, with D possibly TRBD1 on 6 matching bases. The germline CDR1 and CDR2 sequences are KGHSH and LQKENI. V was shortened by 8 bases and J by 3 bases, with 14 bases between the two germline ends. The CDR3 is 13 amino acids. The CDR3 reads CASTWTEGYEQYF. For the CDR3, the DNA is TGTGCCAGCACTTGGACAGAAGGCTACGAGCAGTACTTC.

This clone appeared once. This chain joins TRBV5-1 and TRBJ2-2; 9 nucleotides line up with TRBD1. The J segment lost 0 bases and the V segment lost 2 bases, leaving 2 bases of the junction unmatched. Germline CDR1 reads SGHRS; CDR2 reads YFSETQ. The length of the CDR3 is 16 residues. The CDR3: CASSLRTGANTGELFF. As DNA, the CDR3 is TGCGCCAGCAGCTTACGGACAGGGGCGAACACCGGGGAGCTGTTTTTT.

In this sample, this clone turned up once. V and J are TRBV24-1 and TRBJ1-2; D not certain. Germline assignment: CDR1 KGHDR and CDR2 SFDVKD. The CDR3 has 13 amino acids. With 5 bases removed from V and 7 bases from J, the gap between germline ends came to 13 bases. CDR3: CATSAVNAGGYTF. In DNA, the CDR3 is TGTGCCACCAGTGCCGTAAACGCGGGTGGCTACACCTTC.

V is TRBV5-4 and J is TRBJ2-7; D might be TRBD2 (5 bases). V lost 3 bases to trimming and J lost 2 bases, with 6 bases between them. CDR3 size: 12 residues. The V gene's germline CDR1 is SGHNT and CDR2 YYREEE (reference sequence). DNA for the CDR3: TGTGCCAGCAGCTGGGGAGCCTACGAGCAGTACTTC. As protein: CASSWGAYEQYF. Full variable domain (rest looked up from reference TRBV5-4 and TRBJ2-7): ETGVTQSPTHLIKTRGQQVTLRCSSQSGHNTVSWYQQALGQGPQFIFQYYREEENGRGNFPPRFSGLQFPNYSSELNVNALELDDSALYLCASSWGAYEQYFGPGTRLTVT.

The chain uses TRBV12-3 or TRBV12-4 and TRBJ1-1; D is possibly TRBD1 (5 bases). The V end was cut by 5 bases, the J end by 6 bases, with 13 bases between. The CDR3 covers 13 residues. The CDR3 coding sequence is TGTGCCAGCAGTCCAAGCCGACAGTCTGAAGCTTTCTTT. Its translation: CASSPSRQSEAFF.

This clone was seen only once. The rearrangement links TRBV10-3 to TRBJ1-2; 7 bases agree with TRBD1. Unmatched junction bases numbered 9, after V lost 4 bases and J lost 7 bases. Germline assignment: CDR1 ENHRY and CDR2 SYGVKD. The CDR3 runs to 14 residues. CDR3 coding DNA: TGTGCCATCAGTGGACAGGGACTAGTTGCTGGCTACACCTTC. This translates into CAISGQGLVAGYTF.

This sequence joins TRBV6-5 and TRBJ2-5; 8 bases fit TRBD2. The CDR3 loop spans 16 amino acids. Germline trimming cut 0 bases from V and 2 bases from J; bases unmatched to any gene: 5. Germline V gives CDR1 MNHEY, CDR2 SVGAGI. CDR3 residues: CASSYSGRGEQETQYF. The CDR3 nucleotides are TGTGCCAGCAGTTACTCGGGGCGGGGGGAACAAGAGACCCAGTACTTC.

The CDR3 spells CASSSSGGGGLNEKLFF. CDR3 in DNA: TGTGCCAGCAGCTCCTCTGGCGGGGGAGGGCTTAATGAAAAACTGTTTTTT. The gene calls are TRBV9 and TRBJ1-4, with a weak D call TRBD1 (5 bases). V was clipped by 4 bases and J by 4 bases, with 20 bases between them. Germline V gene sequence: CDR1 SGDLS, CDR2 YYNGEE. The CDR3 runs to 17 residues.

The chain employs TRBV6-2 or TRBV6-3 and TRBJ2-3; D remains ambiguous. This CDR3 comprises 15 residues. Trimming stripped 4 bases from V and 4 bases from J, with 15 bases between. Germline CDR1 MNHEY, CDR2 SVGEGT. The CDR3 sequence is CASSSELSSPDTQYF. The CDR3, as DNA: TGTGCCAGCAGTTCTGAGCTCTCCTCCCCAGATACGCAGTATTTT.

The CDR3, as DNA: TGTGCCGACGGACAGGAAAGCACAGATACGCAGTATTTT. It codes for CADGQESTDTQYF. The chain combines TRBV2 with TRBJ2-3; 7 nucleotides agree with TRBD1. The CDR3 sequence is 13 residues long. The V gene end was trimmed by 11 bases and the J gene end by 0 bases; junction bases not matched to a gene: 5. Germline CDR1 and CDR2: SNHLY and FYNNEI.

This clone showed up just once. J is TRBJ1-3 and V is TRBV5-8; TRBD1 matches at 7 bases. Germline V lookup: CDR1 SGHTS, CDR2 YDEGEE. This CDR3 has 16 residues. V lost 3 bases, J lost 2 bases, and 8 bases stayed unmatched. The CDR3 protein is CASSYGPGGPGNTIYF. CDR3 DNA sequence: TGTGCCAGCAGCTACGGGCCAGGGGGGCCTGGAAACACCATATATTTT. The full variable domain, with the rest looked up from reference TRBV5-8 and TRBJ1-3, is EAGVTQSPTHLIKTRGQQATLRCSPISGHTSVYWYQQALGLGLQFLLWYDEGEERNRGNFPPRFSGRQFPNYSSELNVNALELEDSALYLCASSYGPGGPGNTIYFGEGSWLTVV.

This chain joins TRBV5-1 and TRBJ1-1; TRBD1 might be the D (5 bases). Per the germline V gene, CDR1 is SGHRS and CDR2 is YFSETQ. The CDR3 is 15 amino acids. The V gene lost 0 bases and the J gene lost 0 bases, with 9 bases spanning the gap. CDR3 in amino acids: CASSLEAGVNTEAFF. The CDR3 nucleotides are TGCGCCAGCAGCTTGGAGGCGGGGGTGAACACTGAAGCTTTCTTT.

This chain links TRBV11-1 with TRBJ1-1; 9 nucleotides align to TRBD1. The CDR3 is 13 residues long. The V segment lost 6 bases and the J segment 9 bases; nucleotides outside the gene matches: 8. Germline V CDR1 and CDR2: SGHAT, FQDESV (reference sequence). CDR3 sequence (DNA): TGTGCCAGCAGGCGGGACAGGGATAATAAAGCTTTCTTT. Amino acid sequence: CASRRDRDNKAFF.

J is TRBJ1-6 and V is TRBV4-1, with 8 bases lining up with TRBD1. This CDR3 is built from 15 residues. CDR1 and CDR2 from the germline V gene are MGHRA and YSYEKL. V lost 3 bases and J lost 9; bases outside the gene matches: 7. This chain's CDR3 is CASSQEGQGTSPLHF. The CDR3 DNA reads TGCGCCAGCAGCCAGGAAGGACAGGGAACTTCACCCCTCCACTTT.

This chain connects TRBV3-1 (or the pseudogene TRBV3-2) to TRBJ1-2, with D uncertain. Germline V gene data show CDR1 as LGHDT and CDR2 as YNNKEL (reference sequence). Trimming shortened V by 2 bases and J by 2 bases, and 12 bases separated the two germline ends. This CDR3 has 15 residues. The CDR3 nucleotides read TGTGCCAGCAGCCAAACTCCTCAAGCCAACTATGGCTACACCTTC. Its translation is CASSQTPQANYGYTF.

This chain connects TRBV4-1 to TRBJ1-4; 7 positions agree with TRBD1. V trimming: 0 bases; J trimming: 6 bases; junction bases outside the gene matches: 4. The CDR3 is 15 amino acids. CDR1 MGHRA and CDR2 YSYEKL come from the germline V gene. CDR3: CASSQDAGGYEKLFF. The CDR3 DNA reads as TGCGCCAGCAGCCAAGACGCAGGGGGATATGAAAAACTGTTTTTT.

V is TRBV7-3 and J is TRBJ1-2; TRBD1 matches 8 bases. The V gene's germline CDR1 is SGHTA and CDR2 FQGTGA. This CDR3 has 13 amino acids. Trimming at V came to 5 bases and at J to 8 bases, leaving 7 bases not matched to a gene. As DNA, the CDR3 is TGTGCCAGCAGCCCAGGGGGCGCGAGGGGCTACACCTTC. Amino acid sequence: CASSPGGARGYTF. Drawing the rest from reference TRBV7-3 and TRBJ1-2, the complete variable domain is GAGVSQTPSNKVTEKGKYVELRCDPISGHTALYWYRQSLGQGPEFLIYFQGTGAADDSGLPNDRFFAVRPEGSVSTLKIQRTERGDSAVYLCASSPGGARGYTFGSGTRLTVV.

This clone was recorded once. The chain joins TRBV2 to TRBJ2-7; D not certain. The CDR3 is 12 amino acids. The ends were cut back, 8 bases at V and 3 bases at J, with 11 bases in the middle. Germline CDR1 is SNHLY and CDR2 is FYNNEI. The DNA of the CDR3 is TGTGCCAGCGGCCCAACCCTCTACGAGCAGTACTTC. Its protein product is CASGPTLYEQYF.

The rearrangement uses TRBV7-6 and TRBJ2-5, with 9 bases identical to TRBD1. Trimming removed 3 bases from V and 4 bases from J; junction bases left unmatched: 6. Germline CDR1 reads SGHVS; CDR2 reads FNYEAQ. The CDR3 extends over 15 amino acids. The CDR3 DNA follows: TGTGCCAGCAGCTTGGGACAGGGATTGGTAGAGACCCAGTACTTC. The encoded protein is CASSLGQGLVETQYF.

The chain couples TRBV29-1 to TRBJ1-1; tentatively, D is TRBD1 (6 bases). The CDR3 spans 12 residues. V lost 4 bases and J 7 bases, leaving 13 bases between the germline ends. Germline CDR1 reads SQVTM; CDR2 reads ANQGSEA. The CDR3 loop is CSVADSSFEAFF. As DNA, the CDR3 is TGCAGCGTTGCGGACAGTAGTTTTGAAGCTTTCTTT. The variable domain in full, completed from reference TRBV29-1 and TRBJ1-1, reads SAVISQKPSRDICQRGTSLTIQCQVDSQVTMMFWYRQQPGQSLTLIATANQGSEATYESGFVIDKFPISRPNLTFSTLTVSNMSPEDSSIYLCSVADSSFEAFFGQGTRLTVV.

This clone has only one observation. The V call is TRBV27, the J call TRBJ2-4; D not resolved. V lost 2 bases and J 11 bases, leaving 16 bases between the germline ends. This CDR3 has 14 residues. CDR1 is MNHEY, CDR2 SMNVEV, per germline (reference sequence). Here the CDR3 reads CASSLLAGPAFQYF. CDR3 nucleotides: TGTGCCAGCAGTTTACTGGCAGGCCCGGCTTTTCAGTACTTC.

On this clone itself: Other DNA sequences in the same sample also yield this CDR3. This chain links TRBV7-8 with TRBJ2-7, with 9 positions matching TRBD2. CDR1 and CDR2 (germline): SGHVS, FQNEAQ. The CDR3 sequence is 15 residues long. With 1 base clipped from V and 3 bases from J, the junction kept 4 bases outside the gene matches. The CDR3 DNA is TGTGCCAGCAGCTTAGTTGCGGGGGGGCTCTACGAGCAGTACTTC. As protein: CASSLVAGGLYEQYF.

The genes are TRBV3-1 (or the pseudogene TRBV3-2) and TRBJ1-6, with 8 bases that match TRBD1. The CDR3 has 15 residues. Germline lookup yields CDR1 LGHDT and CDR2 YNNKEL (reference sequence). With V trimmed by 4 bases and J by 7 bases, 6 bases remained unmatched. The CDR3 loop is CASSLMRQGNSPLHF. The CDR3 DNA reads TGTGCCAGCAGCCTCATGAGACAGGGGAATTCACCCCTCCACTTT.

V and J are TRBV4-3 and TRBJ1-2, with TRBD1 as a possible D gene (6 bases). CDR1 is LGHNA, CDR2 YSLEER, per germline. CDR3 size: 15 residues. Trimming took off 6 bases at V and 4 bases at J, with 18 bases between the two ends. CDR3: CASSPGVGAPYGYTF. In DNA, the CDR3 is TGCGCCAGCAGTCCAGGGGTCGGGGCTCCCTATGGCTACACCTTC.

The genes are TRBV2 and TRBJ1-3; D is uncertain. Germline lookup yields CDR1 SNHLY and CDR2 FYNNEI. The CDR3 is made up of 16 amino acids. The ends were cut back, 5 bases at V and 0 bases at J, with 14 bases in the middle. CDR3 in DNA: TGTGCCAGCAGTCCGGCCAGACTCCACTCTGGAAACACCATATATTTT. This encodes CASSPARLHSGNTIYF.

Here the CDR3 DNA reads TGCGCCAGCTCACCGTTGAACTACGAGACCCAGTACTTC. It codes for CASSPLNYETQYF. The chain recombines TRBV5-1 with TRBJ2-5; no clear D. Germline V gives CDR1 SGHRS, CDR2 YFSETQ. The V and J ends lost 7 bases and 5 bases respectively, with 15 bases between them. CDR3 length: 13 residues.

V gene TRBV10-3 combines with J gene TRBJ2-1, with 13 bases matching TRBD2. The CDR3 covers 14 residues. CDR1 ENHRY and CDR2 SYGVKD come from the germline V gene. Trimming removed 6 bases from V and 6 bases from J; junction bases left unmatched: 2. The CDR3 DNA follows: TGTGCCATCAGGACTAGCGGGGGGATCAATGAGCAGTTCTTC. Encoded protein: CAIRTSGGINEQFF.

The chain employs TRBV10-3 and TRBJ1-5, with TRBD1 matching over 8 bases. Germline assignment: CDR1 ENHRY and CDR2 SYGVKD. CDR3 length: 13 amino acids. Trimming cost V 5 bases and J 5 bases; bases outside gene matches: 2. CDR3 in amino acids: CAISPDRDQPQHF. CDR3 sequence (DNA): TGTGCCATCAGTCCGGACAGGGATCAGCCCCAGCATTTT.

This chain connects TRBV9 to TRBJ1-6; unclear D gene. Per germline, CDR1 SGDLS and CDR2 YYNGEE. This CDR3 is built from 15 residues. Trimming stripped 4 bases from V and 7 bases from J, with 15 bases between. The CDR3, as DNA: TGTGCCAGCAGCCCCCGTGTAGCTTGGAATTCACCCCTCCACTTT. Translating gives CASSPRVAWNSPLHF.

This sequence joins TRBV21-1 and TRBJ1-1; TRBD1, the table's D call, was not compared with the DNA. TRBV21-1 is an annotated pseudogene. The CDR3 contains 15 residues. In DNA form, the CDR3 reads TGTGCCAGCAGCATTGCGGCAGGGGGTAACACTGAAGCTTTCTTT. It translates to CASSIAAGGNTEAFF.